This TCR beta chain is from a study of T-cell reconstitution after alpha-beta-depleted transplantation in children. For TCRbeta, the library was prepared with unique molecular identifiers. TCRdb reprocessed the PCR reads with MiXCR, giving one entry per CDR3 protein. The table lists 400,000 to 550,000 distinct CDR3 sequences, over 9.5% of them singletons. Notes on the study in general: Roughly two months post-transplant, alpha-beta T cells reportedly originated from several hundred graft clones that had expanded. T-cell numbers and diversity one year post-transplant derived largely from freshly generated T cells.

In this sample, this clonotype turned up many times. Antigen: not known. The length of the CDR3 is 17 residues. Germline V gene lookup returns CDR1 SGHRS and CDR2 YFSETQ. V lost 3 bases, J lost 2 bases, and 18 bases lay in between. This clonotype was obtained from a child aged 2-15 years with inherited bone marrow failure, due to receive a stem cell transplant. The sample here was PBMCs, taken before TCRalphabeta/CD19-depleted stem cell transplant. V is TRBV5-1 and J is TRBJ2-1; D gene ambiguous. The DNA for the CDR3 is TGCGCCAGCAGCTCGGACCCTATCAAGACCGCCTACAATGAGCAGTTCTTC. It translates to CASSSDPIKTAYNEQFF.